Listed here are 11 T cell receptor beta chains from one sample, sequenced in a study of blood T cell repertoires in COVID-19. TCRdb's copy holds only in-frame clones and misses some; the assay was immunoSEQ multiplex PCR. The sample holds 260,000 or so clones, roughly four fifths seen once. The source material was peripheral blood. Receptor source: a woman in her 70s with acute or convalescent COVID-19.

The chain employs TRBV10-3 and TRBJ1-2, with 7 bases that match TRBD1. The CDR3 sequence is 15 residues long. With 6 bases clipped from V and 1 base from J, the junction kept 8 bases outside the gene matches. Germline V lookup: CDR1 ENHRY, CDR2 SYGVKD. In nucleotides, the CDR3 is TGTGCCATCAGGGGACAGATCAATTTTAACTATGGCTACACCTTC. It codes for CAIRGQINFNYGYTF.

V and J are TRBV7-2 and TRBJ1-1; perhaps TRBD1 as D (6 bases). CDR1 and CDR2 from the germline V gene are SGHTA and FQGNSA. Trimming shortened V by 5 bases and J by 1 base, and 17 bases separated the two germline ends. This CDR3 is built from 16 residues. As DNA, the CDR3 is TGTGCCAGCAGCACCATCTGGGGGCATCGGAACACTGAAGCTTTCTTT. It specifies CASSTIWGHRNTEAFF.

This clone occurred a few times. V and J are TRBV5-4 and TRBJ2-3; 12 bases align to TRBD2. The CDR3 is made up of 16 amino acids. After removal of 4 bases from V and 4 bases from J, the junction contained 7 bases not matched to a gene. The germline CDR1 and CDR2 sequences are SGHNT and YYREEE (reference sequence). The CDR3 loop is CASSTPSGGEPDTQYF. As DNA, the CDR3 is TGTGCCAGCAGCACCCCTAGCGGGGGGGAGCCAGATACGCAGTATTTT. The full variable domain, in which reference TRBV5-4 and TRBJ2-3 provide the parts outside the CDR3, is ETGVTQSPTHLIKTRGQQVTLRCSSQSGHNTVSWYQQALGQGPQFIFQYYREEENGRGNFPPRFSGLQFPNYSSELNVNALELDDSALYLCASSTPSGGEPDTQYFGPGTRLTVL.

J is TRBJ1-2 and V is TRBV5-8, with D possibly being TRBD1 (5 bases). V shed 1 base and J shed 8 bases, with 12 bases lying between them. This CDR3 spans 13 amino acids. Germline loops: CDR1 SGHTS, CDR2 YDEGEE. The CDR3 DNA reads as TGTGCCAGCAGCTTGTCAGGGTCGAGAGGCTACACCTTC. It yields the protein CASSLSGSRGYTF.

The chain combines TRBV10-3 with TRBJ1-1; a possible D gene is TRBD1 (6 bases). Germline V gene sequence: CDR1 ENHRY, CDR2 SYGVKD. V was trimmed by 0 bases and J by 8 bases, leaving 13 bases between them. The CDR3 is 14 residues long. In DNA, the CDR3 is TGTGCCATCAGTGAGTCGCTCCGAGACAGGGAAGCTTTCTTT. Its protein product is CAISESLRDREAFF.

DNA for the CDR3: TGCGCCAGCAGCCGACAGGACACCCAAGAGACCCAGTACTTC. It encodes CASSRQDTQETQYF. The chain recombines TRBV5-1 with TRBJ2-5; tentatively, D is TRBD1 (6 bases). CDR1 is SGHRS, CDR2 YFSETQ, per germline. The V end lost 4 bases, the J end lost 1 base, and 11 bases lay between the germline ends. This CDR3 region has 14 residues.

This chain links TRBV29-1 with TRBJ2-7, with D perhaps TRBD2 (6 bases). The CDR3 contains 14 residues. CDR1 is SQVTM, CDR2 ANQGSEA, per germline. Trimming took off 5 bases at V and 0 bases at J, with 14 bases between the two ends. Here the CDR3 DNA reads TGCAGCGTTTGGGGACTTGGACTCTCCTACGAGCAGTACTTC. This gives the protein CSVWGLGLSYEQYF.

V gene TRBV7-9 combines with J gene TRBJ1-3; TRBD1 matches at 7 bases. Germline V gene lookup returns CDR1 SEHNR and CDR2 FQNEAQ (reference sequence). J lost 1 base, V lost 6 bases, and 6 bases had no gene match. The CDR3 loop spans 15 amino acids. The CDR3 region is CASSLSGGSGNTIYF. Here the CDR3 DNA reads TGTGCCAGCAGTCTTTCAGGGGGGTCTGGAAACACCATATATTTT.

The chain employs TRBV9 and TRBJ2-3; 9 bases agree with TRBD1. The germline V gene encodes CDR1 SGDLS and CDR2 YYNGEE. This CDR3 region has 16 residues. V shed 4 bases and J 4 bases; nucleotides not matched to a gene: 10. The CDR3 region is CASSPRQGGGADTQYF. The CDR3 nucleotides are TGTGCCAGCAGCCCTCGACAGGGGGGAGGCGCAGATACGCAGTATTTT.

This sequence joins TRBV7-2 and TRBJ2-3; D perhaps matches TRBD2 (7 bases). The ends were cut back, 1 base at V and 11 bases at J, with 10 bases in the middle. The CDR3 spans 12 residues. Looked up from germline, CDR1 is SGHTA and CDR2 is FQGNSA. The CDR3 DNA reads as TGTGCCAGCAGCTTAGTCGGGGGGCAGCAGTATTTT. Encoded protein: CASSLVGGQQYF.

The chain links TRBV19 to TRBJ1-3, with D tentatively TRBD1 (6 bases). V dropped 3 bases and J dropped 0 bases, with 21 bases sitting between them. The V gene's germline CDR1 is LNHDA and CDR2 SQIVND (reference sequence). The CDR3 runs to 19 residues. In nucleotides, the CDR3 is TGTGCCAGTAGTATGACCATCACTGGGACACAATACTCTGGAAACACCATATATTTT. As protein: CASSMTITGTQYSGNTIYF.